This TCR beta chain originates from a study of T cell repertoires in cytomegalovirus infection. Study context: Both a matching HLA type and CMV infection were indicated by public TCR beta signatures.

TCRdb fed the reads into MiXCR, producing one record per CDR3 protein. The sample holds a few hundred thousand distinct CDR3 sequences, roughly 34% seen once. The CDR3 extends over 14 amino acids. Germline CDR1 SGHTA, CDR2 FQGNSA. V dropped 5 bases and J dropped 2 bases, with 11 bases sitting between them. This clonotype appeared many times. Its specificity is unknown. The sample in question was cultured PBMCs, obtained from culture after CMV antigen stimulation. This clonotype was obtained from a human donor in good health (CMV status not recorded). Some clones in this sample may be carry-over from other donors' samples. V gene TRBV7-2 combines with J gene TRBJ2-3; D gene ambiguous. DNA for the CDR3: TGTGCCAGCAGCCAGGTGGTAACCACAGATACGCAGTATTTT. Its translation is CASSQVVTTDTQYF.